The sequence of this TCR beta chain was determined in a study of T-cell reconstitution after alpha-beta-depleted transplantation in children. It was with unique molecular identifiers that the TCRbeta library was prepared. TCRdb processed the PCR reads anew with MiXCR; each CDR3 protein has one entry. The sample lists about 400,000 distinct CDR3 sequences, roughly 15% occurring once. This clonotype was detected many times. V dropped 7 bases and J dropped 4 bases, with 19 bases sitting between them. The CDR3 length is 15 residues. V usage is TRBV12-3 or TRBV12-4 and J usage is TRBJ1-2, with D possibly TRBD1 on 6 matching bases. The specimen was PBMCs, collected from the stem cell graft. This TCR was recovered from a human donor who donated a stem cell graft to a child with Fanconi anemia. CDR3 bases: TGTGCCAGCACCCAAGGAGTAGGGGGAACCTATGGCTACACCTTC. It is translated as CASTQGVGGTYGYTF.